Listed below are T cell receptor beta chains from one sample, sequenced in a study of blood T cell repertoires in COVID-19. Method: immunoSEQ multiplex PCR; TCRdb's copy keeps in-frame clones and lacks some. The sample holds a few hundred thousand clones; about 90% are singletons and the top ten take less than 0.75%. Sequenced sample: PBMCs or T cells enriched from blood (not recorded which). These TCRs come from a man aged 18 to 30 who had recovered from COVID-19. The CDR3 runs from the conserved cysteine through the conserved F or W. The order of the fields is CDR3 length, J gene, V gene, CDR3 protein.

length: 16
J: TRBJ2-2
V: TRBV19
CDR3: CASSILTSDNTGELFF

length: 14
J: TRBJ1-3
V: TRBV18
CDR3: CASSSGQGGNTIYF

length: 15
J: TRBJ1-6
V: TRBV5-4
CDR3: CASSFGTQNNSPLHF

length: 14
J: TRBJ1-2
V: TRBV7-2
CDR3: CASLKQGLGYGYTF

length: 14
J: TRBJ2-1
V: TRBV29-1
CDR3: CSVLAGFSYNEQFF

length: 13
J: TRBJ2-5
V: TRBV9
CDR3: CASSVGGQETQYF

length: 15
J: TRBJ1-2
V: TRBV18
CDR3: CASSPGGARNYGYTF

length: 13
J: TRBJ1-6
V: TRBV5-6
CDR3: CASSLDRASPLHF

length: 16
J: TRBJ1-4
V: TRBV19
CDR3: CASSPTRRGDPGKLFF

length: 14
J: TRBJ1-2
V: TRBV2
CDR3: CASSELRQSYGYTF

length: 15
J: TRBJ2-3
V: TRBV18
CDR3: CASSPRQGAADTQYF

length: 15
J: TRBJ1-4
V: TRBV10-3
CDR3: CAISDEDRGGEKLFF

length: 14
J: TRBJ1-2
V: TRBV27
CDR3: CASSRDRNNYGYTF

length: 16
J: TRBJ2-7
V: TRBV9
CDR3: CASSVSEGGTGREQYF

length: 14
J: TRBJ2-3
V: TRBV19
CDR3: CASSTTGARNTQYF

length: 16
J: TRBJ1-1
V: TRBV25-1
CDR3: CASSAIKEGYDTEAFF

length: 12
J: TRBJ1-1
V: TRBV7-2
CDR3: CASSVGVGEAFF

length: 12
J: TRBJ2-3
V: TRBV28
CDR3: CASSPGTDTQYF

length: 15
J: TRBJ1-1
V: TRBV5-1
CDR3: CASSLGTEASTEAFF

length: 16
J: TRBJ2-1
V: TRBV14
CDR3: CASSPPRGLADNEQFF

length: 14
J: TRBJ1-2
V: TRBV2
CDR3: CASSEATENYGYTF

length: 14
J: TRBJ1-2
V: TRBV5-6
CDR3: CASSLSGRYSGYTF

length: 15
J: TRBJ2-7
V: TRBV5-1
CDR3: CASSSGQGGTYEQYF

length: 12
J: TRBJ1-1
V: TRBV11-3
CDR3: CASSLGETGAFF

length: 15
J: TRBJ1-5
V: TRBV2
CDR3: CASSIYRGPGQPQHF

length: 15
J: TRBJ1-3
V: TRBV6-5
CDR3: CASSRGTHMGNTIYF

length: 13
J: TRBJ1-2
V: TRBV12-3/TRBV12-4
CDR3: CASSLQGAYGYTF

length: 16
J: TRBJ2-7
V: TRBV28
CDR3: CASSFRGRQGAKEQYF

length: 17
J: TRBJ1-2
V: TRBV7-2
CDR3: CASSLDIGGPGFYGYTF

length: 14
J: TRBJ1-6
V: TRBV20-1
CDR3: CSASRGQNNSPLHF

length: 13
J: TRBJ2-1
V: TRBV30
CDR3: CAWNRLSYNEQFF

length: 13
J: TRBJ1-6
V: TRBV29-1
CDR3: CSARQSANSPLHF

length: 15
J: TRBJ1-3
V: TRBV9
CDR3: CASSSGGGSGNTIYF

length: 15
J: TRBJ1-4
V: TRBV4-1
CDR3: CASRTSGQGYEKLFF

length: 14
J: TRBJ1-5
V: TRBV15
CDR3: CATRQGLINQPQHF

length: 14
J: TRBJ1-6
V: TRBV10-2
CDR3: CASSDPEPDSPLHF

length: 16
J: TRBJ2-7
V: TRBV5-4
CDR3: CASRPDMDRAPYEQYF

length: 13
J: TRBJ1-5
V: TRBV5-1
CDR3: CASSQGSNQPQHF

length: 15
J: TRBJ2-3
V: TRBV27
CDR3: CASSPSGRVTDTQYF

length: 15
J: TRBJ1-5
V: TRBV4-1
CDR3: CASRTTGSSNQPQHF

length: 13
J: TRBJ1-1
V: TRBV28
CDR3: CASSPVGGPVAFF

length: 15
J: TRBJ2-1
V: TRBV7-9
CDR3: CASSLSGRDYNEQFF

length: 11
J: TRBJ1-1
V: TRBV29-1
CDR3: CSVRGNTEAFF

length: 15
J: TRBJ2-7
V: TRBV19
CDR3: CASSPRGGLSYEQYF

length: 13
J: TRBJ2-7
V: TRBV28
CDR3: CASSPTTPYEQYF

length: 15
J: TRBJ1-2
V: TRBV6-5
CDR3: CASFGTVSSNYGYTF

length: 12
J: TRBJ1-5
V: TRBV3-1/TRBV3-2
CDR3: CASSHLNQPQHF

length: 13
J: TRBJ2-7
V: TRBV30
CDR3: CAWSSTGNEEQYF

length: 15
J: TRBJ1-4
V: TRBV7-9
CDR3: CASSLGTGTNEKLFF

length: 14
J: TRBJ1-3
V: TRBV27
CDR3: CASSPSGGGNTIYF